These 27 T cell receptor beta chains originate from one sample sequenced in a study of cytomegalovirus exposure and HLA in healthy donors (dated by TCRdb to about 2017). The library was built by means of the immunoSEQ multiplex PCR assay. What TCRdb holds here is the immuneACCESS table cut down to in-frame rearrangements. Part of the clones is not present; checked against another copy, under half of the missing clones reflect an unresolved V gene, and the others are unexplained. The sample records 70,000 to 75,000 clones, about 94% of which are singletons. The ten top clones hold approximately 1.3% of the sample. The sequenced sample was PBMCs. All receptors come from a young man in good health and CMV-seropositive.

This chain connects TRBV7-9 to TRBJ1-2; D is perhaps TRBD1 (6 bases). CDR3 length: 13 amino acids. From germline, CDR1 is SEHNR and CDR2 FQNEAQ (reference sequence). Trimming removed 3 bases at V and 8 bases at J, with 13 bases between. The CDR3 DNA reads TGTGCCAGCAGCTTTTCATCAGGGGACGGCTACACCTTC. Amino acids: CASSFSSGDGYTF.

The rearrangement links TRBV6-6 to TRBJ2-3, with 10 nucleotides matching TRBD2. J lost 4 bases, V lost 4 bases, and 8 bases had no gene match. The CDR3 loop spans 16 amino acids. In germline, CDR1 is MNHNY, CDR2 SVGAGI (reference sequence). In DNA form, the CDR3 reads TGTGCCAGCAGTTCACACACGACTAGCGGGCCAGATACGCAGTATTTT. It encodes CASSSHTTSGPDTQYF.

V usage is TRBV30 and J usage is TRBJ1-6; D remains ambiguous. The CDR3 spans 17 residues. CDR1 is GTSNPN, CDR2 SVGIG, per germline (reference sequence). The V end was cut by 0 bases, the J end by 1 base, with 13 bases between. In DNA form, the CDR3 reads TGTGCCTGGAGTGTTCGTCGGGAGGCTTCCTATAATTCACCCCTCCACTTT. Translated, it gives CAWSVRREASYNSPLHF.

The chain combines TRBV5-6 with TRBJ2-5, with D maybe TRBD2 (5 bases). Trimming pared 4 bases from V and 5 bases from J, leaving 15 bases between. Germline CDR1 reads SGHDT; CDR2 reads YYEEEE. This CDR3 spans 14 amino acids. CDR3 sequence (DNA): TGTGCCAGCAGCCCGGAGGTGGTTGGGGAGACCCAGTACTTC. The encoded protein is CASSPEVVGETQYF.

The chain couples TRBV11-2 to TRBJ2-2; 9 positions agree with TRBD1. This CDR3 comprises 17 residues. V lost 5 bases, J lost 8 bases, and 15 bases stayed unmatched. From germline, CDR1 is SGHAT and CDR2 FQNNGV. Here the CDR3 DNA reads TGTGCCAGCAGCATCGTTCCCGGGACAGGGCTCCGTGGGGAGCTGTTTTTT. This encodes CASSIVPGTGLRGELFF.

The rearrangement uses TRBV7-2 and TRBJ2-3; D unclear. With 2 bases removed from V and 3 bases from J, the gap between germline ends came to 9 bases. CDR3 length: 14 amino acids. CDR1 is SGHTA, CDR2 FQGNSA, per germline. For the CDR3, the DNA is TGTGCCAGCAGCTTACGGTTCACGACAGATACGCAGTATTTT. Protein: CASSLRFTTDTQYF.

The chain uses TRBV14 and TRBJ2-5; D is possibly TRBD1 (5 bases). Trimming stripped 5 bases from V and 5 bases from J, with 6 bases between. The length of the CDR3 is 11 residues. Per the germline V gene, CDR1 is SGHDN and CDR2 is FVKESK. The CDR3 bases are TGTGCCAGCAGCTCAGGGGAGACCCAGTACTTC. Translation gives CASSSGETQYF.

The chain employs TRBV4-2 and TRBJ2-3, with 7 bases identical to TRBD1. V was clipped by 0 bases and J by 2 bases; unmatched bases: 11. The germline gives CDR1 LGHNA, CDR2 YNFKEQ. CDR3 length: 18 amino acids. The CDR3 DNA sequence: TGTGCCAGCAGCCAAGATCTACGGACAGGAGATTACACAGATACGCAGTATTTT. Translation gives CASSQDLRTGDYTDTQYF.

The chain combines TRBV7-2 with TRBJ2-7, with TRBD2 matching over 9 bases. V lost 2 bases, J lost 3 bases, and 5 bases stayed unmatched. Germline V gene sequence: CDR1 SGHTA, CDR2 FQGNSA. CDR3 size: 15 residues. DNA for the CDR3: TGTGCCAGCAGCTTAAATCCTAGCGGGAACTACGAGCAGTACTTC. Amino acids: CASSLNPSGNYEQYF.

The chain combines TRBV5-1 with TRBJ2-3; D is possibly TRBD2 (5 bases). Looked up from germline, CDR1 is SGHRS and CDR2 is YFSETQ. This CDR3 has 16 amino acids. Trimming removed 4 bases from V and 3 bases from J, with 18 bases in between. The CDR3 region is CASSPGDGVGTDTQYF. The CDR3 DNA sequence: TGCGCCAGCAGCCCTGGAGACGGGGTAGGGACAGATACGCAGTATTTT.

The V call is TRBV18, the J call TRBJ2-7; 7 positions agree with TRBD2. Germline V gives CDR1 KGHSH, CDR2 LQKENI. This CDR3 is 15 amino acids long. V lost 1 base to trimming and J lost 5 bases; unmatched junction nucleotides: 8. The CDR3 sequence: CASSPRGLGSHEQYF. The CDR3 DNA reads as TGTGCCAGCTCACCACGAGGACTAGGGAGCCACGAGCAGTACTTC.

V is TRBV5-1 and J is TRBJ1-2, with a tentative D call TRBD1 (6 bases). Germline CDR1 SGHRS, CDR2 YFSETQ. The CDR3 covers 12 residues. V dropped 2 bases and J dropped 5 bases, with 7 bases sitting between them. In nucleotides, the CDR3 is TGCGCCAGCAGCTTACAGGGATATGGCTACACCTTC. Translation gives CASSLQGYGYTF.

The chain employs TRBV9 and TRBJ1-6; no clear D gene. V was pared by 0 bases and J by 8 bases, with 6 bases between. There are 13 residues in the CDR3. Looked up from germline, CDR1 is SGDLS and CDR2 is YYNGEE. The CDR3 nucleotides read TGTGCCAGCAGCGTAGTTCCGGATTCACCCCTCCACTTT. Amino acid sequence: CASSVVPDSPLHF.

This sequence joins TRBV21-1 and TRBJ1-2. TRBV21-1 is assigned pseudogene status. The CDR3 spans 12 residues. The CDR3 is CASPSRSYGYTF. CDR3 nucleotide sequence: TGTGCCAGCCCTTCAAGGAGCTATGGCTACACCTTC.

This chain links TRBV7-2 with TRBJ2-5; 9 bases fit TRBD2. Looked up from germline, CDR1 is SGHTA and CDR2 is FQGNSA. The V and J ends lost 6 bases and 0 bases, in that order; junction bases with no gene match: 5. The CDR3 has 15 residues. The CDR3 sequence: CASSHRTSDQETQYF. The CDR3 DNA reads as TGTGCCAGCAGTCATCGGACTAGCGACCAAGAGACCCAGTACTTC.

This rearrangement joins TRBV27 to TRBJ1-4; D is perhaps TRBD1 (5 bases). With 5 bases removed from V and 4 bases from J, the gap between germline ends came to 14 bases. This CDR3 has 15 amino acids. In germline, CDR1 is MNHEY, CDR2 SMNVEV (reference sequence). This chain's CDR3 is CASSGTKGINEKLFF. The CDR3 bases are TGTGCCAGCAGTGGTACGAAGGGGATTAATGAAAAACTGTTTTTT. The variable domain in full, completed from reference TRBV27 and TRBJ1-4, reads EAQVTQNPRYLITVTGKKLTVTCSQNMNHEYMSWYRQDPGLGLRQIYYSMNVEVTDKGDVPEGYKVSRKEKRNFPLILESPSPNQTSLYFCASSGTKGINEKLFFGSGTQLSVL.

The chain combines TRBV7-3 with TRBJ2-3; the D gene is possibly TRBD1 (6 bases). The CDR3 totals 12 residues. Germline V gene sequence: CDR1 SGHTA, CDR2 FQGTGA. Trimming stripped 4 bases from V and 8 bases from J, with 10 bases between. The CDR3 DNA reads as TGTGCCAGCAGCTCTCGAGGGGGTACGCAGTATTTT. This translates into CASSSRGGTQYF.

The table lists this clone with a few counts. V usage is TRBV5-1 and J usage is TRBJ2-3, with 9 bases fitting TRBD2. This CDR3 region has 15 residues. Germline-derived CDR1 and CDR2 are SGHRS and YFSETQ. The V and J ends lost 2 bases and 6 bases, in that order; junction bases with no gene match: 7. Here the CDR3 reads CASSFRGGAGDTQYF. CDR3 coding DNA: TGCGCCAGCAGCTTCCGCGGGGGGGCAGGTGATACGCAGTATTTT.

The genes are TRBV10-3 and TRBJ2-1; tentatively, D is TRBD2 (5 bases). The germline V and J ends were trimmed by 2 bases and 7 bases, with 15 bases remaining between them. This CDR3 has 15 residues. CDR1 is ENHRY, CDR2 SYGVKD, per germline. The CDR3 DNA is TGTGCCATCAGTGAGAACGGGGAGATTCGGAATGAGCAGTTCTTC. It yields the protein CAISENGEIRNEQFF.

The chain links TRBV5-1 to TRBJ2-7; D unclear. Germline V CDR1 and CDR2: SGHRS, YFSETQ. The CDR3 is 11 amino acids. V shed 0 bases and J shed 6 bases, with 4 bases lying between them. This CDR3 reads CASSLAGEQYF. DNA of the CDR3: TGCGCCAGCAGCTTGGCCGGCGAGCAGTACTTC.

The CDR3 DNA sequence: TGTGCCAGCAGTTACAGCGGAGGTACAGATACGCAGTATTTT. This encodes CASSYSGGTDTQYF. The V and J genes are TRBV6-5 and TRBJ2-3; maybe TRBD2 (5 bases). V was pared by 2 bases and J by 3 bases, with 9 bases between. CDR3 length equals 14 residues. The V gene's germline CDR1 is MNHEY and CDR2 SVGAGI.

This chain joins TRBV7-3 and TRBJ2-1, with D possibly TRBD2 on 6 matching bases. This CDR3 contains 14 residues. From germline, CDR1 is SGHTA and CDR2 FQGTGA. The V end was cut by 5 bases, the J end by 8 bases, with 16 bases between. The DNA for the CDR3 is TGTGCCAGCAGCCTAGGGACTCCCACGGATGAGCAGTTCTTC. The encoded protein is CASSLGTPTDEQFF.

The genes are TRBV10-3 and TRBJ2-1; 9 nucleotides line up with TRBD2. CDR1 ENHRY and CDR2 SYGVKD come from the germline V gene. The CDR3 covers 15 residues. V was clipped by 3 bases and J by 7 bases; unmatched bases: 7. The DNA of the CDR3 is TGTGCCATCAGTGATGTTCTAGCGGGATCAAATGAGCAGTTCTTC. It is translated as CAISDVLAGSNEQFF.

V is TRBV7-9 and J is TRBJ2-3; D is perhaps TRBD1 (6 bases). Deletions cut 3 bases from V and 2 bases from J, with 15 bases between. This CDR3 region has 16 residues. Germline CDR1 and CDR2: SEHNR and FQNEAQ (reference sequence). The CDR3 is CASSLALTGPTDTQYF. The CDR3 DNA sequence: TGTGCCAGCAGCTTGGCTCTTACAGGGCCCACAGATACGCAGTATTTT.

The chain links TRBV9 to TRBJ2-1, with 7 positions matching TRBD2. The CDR3 is made up of 15 amino acids. V lost 1 base, J lost 7 bases, and 8 bases stayed unmatched. Germline CDR1 is SGDLS and CDR2 is YYNGEE. The CDR3 is CASSVQASGYNEQFF. DNA for the CDR3: TGTGCCAGCAGCGTACAGGCTAGCGGATATAATGAGCAGTTCTTC.

For the CDR3, the DNA is TGTGCCAGCAGCTTTCAGCGGGGGGAGGGAGAGACCCAGTACTTC. Its translation: CASSFQRGEGETQYF. The chain has TRBV7-2 and TRBJ2-5; 9 bases line up with TRBD2. Germline CDR1 is SGHTA and CDR2 is FQGNSA. This CDR3 spans 15 amino acids. Trimming took 3 bases from V and 4 from J; bases not matched to a gene: 6. Full variable domain (rest looked up from reference TRBV7-2 and TRBJ2-5): GAGVSQSPSNKVTEKGKDVELRCDPISGHTALYWYRQSLGQGLEFLIYFQGNSAPDKSGLPSDRFSAERTGGSVSTLTIQRTQQEDSAVYLCASSFQRGEGETQYFGPGTRLLVL.

The V call is TRBV5-1, the J call TRBJ1-5; the D is unclear. The CDR3 is 18 residues long. Trimming took off 9 bases at V and 0 bases at J, with 25 bases between the two ends. Germline V lookup: CDR1 SGHRS, CDR2 YFSETQ. The DNA of the CDR3 is TGCGCCACTATGAATGGCCATACGGAGAGAATTAGCAATCAGCCCCAGCATTTT. Translation: CATMNGHTERISNQPQHF.